This TCR beta chain came from a study of blood T cell repertoires in COVID-19. Study context: The United States, Italy and Spain were the sources of the acute and convalescent COVID-19 samples.

Per the original data handling: Reference gene primer amplification yielded estimated nucleated cell counts. Assay used: immunoSEQ multiplex PCR; TCRdb lists only in-frame clones, some missing. V, J and clone size derive from that table, while D and trimming were established from the DNA sequence. The table lists a few hundred thousand clones, roughly 83% of them singletons. The germline V gene has CDR1 SGHTA and CDR2 FQGNSA. The CDR3 runs 19 residues. The V end lost 2 bases, the J end lost 0 bases, and 20 bases lay between the germline ends. The rearrangement uses TRBV7-2 and TRBJ1-3, with TRBD1 as a possible D gene (5 bases). This receptor was taken from a woman in her fifties or sixties with acute or convalescent COVID-19. The sequencing input was peripheral blood. The CDR3, as DNA: TGTGCCAGCAGCTTACGGGGGGGTGGCAGGGCGAGCTCTGGAAACACCATATATTTT. This encodes CASSLRGGGRASSGNTIYF.